This T cell receptor (beta chain) was profiled in a study of blood T cell repertoires in COVID-19. Study at large: T cells, B-cell-depleted T cells, or PBMCs provided the cDNA or gDNA that served as material.

J was trimmed by 9 bases and V by 5 bases; bases with no gene match: 9. Germline lookup yields CDR1 LNHDA and CDR2 SQIVND (reference sequence). The CDR3 consists of 13 residues. Per the authors' pipeline: Quantification of nucleated cells was approximated via reference gene primer amplification. Sequencing used immunoSEQ multiplex PCR; TCRdb keeps in-frame clones, though not all of them. Clonal size and the V and J genes are those of that table, whereas D and trimming came from the DNA. The table shows over 150,000 clones, with more than 70% occurring only once. Sequenced material: peripheral blood. V usage is TRBV19 and J usage is TRBJ1-1, with 7 positions matching TRBD1. This clonotype was obtained from a man aged 50 to 59 who had recovered from COVID-19. For the CDR3, the DNA is TGTGCCAGTAGTGCTACAGGGGTGAGTAAAGCTTTCTTT. This sequence encodes CASSATGVSKAFF.